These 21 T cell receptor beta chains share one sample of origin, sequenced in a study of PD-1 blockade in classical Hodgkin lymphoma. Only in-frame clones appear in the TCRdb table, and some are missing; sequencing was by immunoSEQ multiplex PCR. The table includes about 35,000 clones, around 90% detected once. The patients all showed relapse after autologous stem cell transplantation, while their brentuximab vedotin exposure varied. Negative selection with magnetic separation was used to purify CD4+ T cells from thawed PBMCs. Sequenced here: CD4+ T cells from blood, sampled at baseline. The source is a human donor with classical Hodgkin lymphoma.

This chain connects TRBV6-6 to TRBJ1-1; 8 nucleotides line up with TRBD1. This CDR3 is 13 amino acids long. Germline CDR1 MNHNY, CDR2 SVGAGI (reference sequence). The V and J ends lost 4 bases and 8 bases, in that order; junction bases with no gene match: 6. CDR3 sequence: CASSSGQGEEAFF. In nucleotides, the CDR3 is TGTGCCAGCAGTTCCGGACAGGGTGAAGAAGCTTTCTTT.

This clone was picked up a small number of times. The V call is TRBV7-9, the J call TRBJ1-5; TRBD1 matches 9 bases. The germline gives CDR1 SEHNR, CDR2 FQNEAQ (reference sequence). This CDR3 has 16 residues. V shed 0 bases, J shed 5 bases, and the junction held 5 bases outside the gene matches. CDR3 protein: CASSLAEGQGYQPQHF. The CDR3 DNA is TGTGCCAGCAGCTTAGCGGAGGGACAGGGCTATCAGCCCCAGCATTTT. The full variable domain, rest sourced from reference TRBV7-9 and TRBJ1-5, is DTGVSQNPRHKITKRGQNVTFRCDPISEHNRLYWYRQTLGQGPEFLTYFQNEAQLEKSRLLSDRFSAERPKGSFSTLEIQRTEQGDSAMYLCASSLAEGQGYQPQHFGDGTRLSIL.

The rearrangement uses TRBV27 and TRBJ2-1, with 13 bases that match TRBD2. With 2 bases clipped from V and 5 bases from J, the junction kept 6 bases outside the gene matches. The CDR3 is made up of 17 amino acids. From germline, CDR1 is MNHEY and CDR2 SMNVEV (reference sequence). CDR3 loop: CASSLQKGLAGHNEQFF. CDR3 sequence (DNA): TGTGCCAGCAGTTTACAGAAGGGACTAGCGGGACACAATGAGCAGTTCTTC.

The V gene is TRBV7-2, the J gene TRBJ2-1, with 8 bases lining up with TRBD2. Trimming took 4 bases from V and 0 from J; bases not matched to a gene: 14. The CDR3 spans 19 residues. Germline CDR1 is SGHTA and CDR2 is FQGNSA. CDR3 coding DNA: TGTGCCAGCAGCTCGCCTAAGTTAGCGGGATCACACTCCTACAATGAGCAGTTCTTC. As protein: CASSSPKLAGSHSYNEQFF. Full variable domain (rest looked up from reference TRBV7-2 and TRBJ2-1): GAGVSQSPSNKVTEKGKDVELRCDPISGHTALYWYRQSLGQGLEFLIYFQGNSAPDKSGLPSDRFSAERTGGSVSTLTIQRTQQEDSAVYLCASSSPKLAGSHSYNEQFFGPGTRLTVL.

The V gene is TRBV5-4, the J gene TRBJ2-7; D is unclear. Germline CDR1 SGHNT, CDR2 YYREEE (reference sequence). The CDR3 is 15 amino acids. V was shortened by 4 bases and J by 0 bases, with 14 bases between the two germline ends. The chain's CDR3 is CASSPISSVSYEQYF. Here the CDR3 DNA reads TGTGCCAGCAGCCCGATTTCCAGCGTCTCCTACGAGCAGTACTTC.

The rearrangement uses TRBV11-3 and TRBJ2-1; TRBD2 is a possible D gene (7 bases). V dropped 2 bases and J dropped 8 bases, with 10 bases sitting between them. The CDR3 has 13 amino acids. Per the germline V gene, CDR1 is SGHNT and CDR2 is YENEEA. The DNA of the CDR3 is TGTGCCAGCAGCTTACGGGGGGCTGATGAGCAGTTCTTC. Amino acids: CASSLRGADEQFF.

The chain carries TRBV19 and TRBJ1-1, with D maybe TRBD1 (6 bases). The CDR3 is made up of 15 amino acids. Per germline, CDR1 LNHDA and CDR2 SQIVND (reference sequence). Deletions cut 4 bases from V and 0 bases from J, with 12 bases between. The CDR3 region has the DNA TGTGCCAGTAGTACGTCGGACAGAGTGAACACTGAAGCTTTCTTT. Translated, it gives CASSTSDRVNTEAFF. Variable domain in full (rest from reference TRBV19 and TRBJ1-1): DGGITQSPKYLFRKEGQNVTLSCEQNLNHDAMYWYRQDPGQGLRLIYYSQIVNDFQKGDIAEGYSVSREKKESFPLTVTSAQKNPTAFYLCASSTSDRVNTEAFFGQGTRLTVV.

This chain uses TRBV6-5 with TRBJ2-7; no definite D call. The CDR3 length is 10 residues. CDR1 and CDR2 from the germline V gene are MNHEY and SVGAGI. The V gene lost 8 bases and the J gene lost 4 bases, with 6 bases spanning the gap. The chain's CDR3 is CASGRYEQYF. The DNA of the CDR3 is TGTGCCAGCGGGCGTTACGAGCAGTACTTC.

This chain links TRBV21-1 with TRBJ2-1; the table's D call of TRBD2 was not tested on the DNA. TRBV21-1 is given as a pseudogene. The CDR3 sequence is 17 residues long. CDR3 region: CASSKPGLAEIYNEQFF. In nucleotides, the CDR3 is TGTGCCAGCAGCAAACCGGGACTAGCGGAGATCTACAATGAGCAGTTCTTC.

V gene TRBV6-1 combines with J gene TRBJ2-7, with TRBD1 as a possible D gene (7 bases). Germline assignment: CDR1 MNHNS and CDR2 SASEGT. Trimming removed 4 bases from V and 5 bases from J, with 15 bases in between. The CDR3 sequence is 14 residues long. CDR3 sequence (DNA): TGTGCCAGCAGTGGGCGGGACAGTAATGACGAGCAGTACTTC. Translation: CASSGRDSNDEQYF.

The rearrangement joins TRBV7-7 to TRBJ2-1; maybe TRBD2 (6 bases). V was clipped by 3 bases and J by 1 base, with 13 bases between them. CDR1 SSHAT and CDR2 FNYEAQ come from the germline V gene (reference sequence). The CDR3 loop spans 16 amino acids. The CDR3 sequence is CASSLGWGDSYNEQFF. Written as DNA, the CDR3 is TGTGCCAGCAGCTTGGGCTGGGGGGATTCCTACAATGAGCAGTTCTTC. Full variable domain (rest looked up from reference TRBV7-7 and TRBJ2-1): GAGVSQSPRYKVTKRGQDVTLRCDPISSHATLYWYQQALGQGPEFLTYFNYEAQPDKSGLPSDRFSAERPEGSISTLTIQRTEQRDSAMYRCASSLGWGDSYNEQFFGPGTRLTVL.

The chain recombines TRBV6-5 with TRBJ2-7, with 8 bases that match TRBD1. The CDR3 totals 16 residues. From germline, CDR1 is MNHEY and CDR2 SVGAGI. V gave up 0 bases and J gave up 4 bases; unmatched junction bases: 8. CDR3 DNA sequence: TGTGCCAGCAGTTACTCGTGGACAGGGAGCGTGTACGAGCAGTACTTC. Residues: CASSYSWTGSVYEQYF.

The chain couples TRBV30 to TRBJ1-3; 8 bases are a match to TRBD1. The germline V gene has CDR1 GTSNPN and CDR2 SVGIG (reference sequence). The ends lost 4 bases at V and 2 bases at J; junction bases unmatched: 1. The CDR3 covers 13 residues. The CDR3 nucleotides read TGTGCCTGGAACAGGGGGACTGGAAACACCATATATTTT. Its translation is CAWNRGTGNTIYF.

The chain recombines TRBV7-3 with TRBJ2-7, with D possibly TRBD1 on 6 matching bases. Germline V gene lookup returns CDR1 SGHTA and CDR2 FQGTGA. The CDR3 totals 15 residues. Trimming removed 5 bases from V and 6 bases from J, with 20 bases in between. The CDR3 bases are TGTGCCAGCAGCATCTCTCCAGGGGATCGGAGCGAGCAGTACTTC. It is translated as CASSISPGDRSEQYF.

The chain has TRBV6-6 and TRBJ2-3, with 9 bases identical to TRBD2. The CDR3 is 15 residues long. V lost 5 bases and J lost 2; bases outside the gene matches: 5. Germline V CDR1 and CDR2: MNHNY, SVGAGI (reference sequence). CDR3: CASSSGGRITDTQYF. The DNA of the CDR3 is TGTGCCAGCAGTAGCGGGGGGCGGATCACAGATACGCAGTATTTT.

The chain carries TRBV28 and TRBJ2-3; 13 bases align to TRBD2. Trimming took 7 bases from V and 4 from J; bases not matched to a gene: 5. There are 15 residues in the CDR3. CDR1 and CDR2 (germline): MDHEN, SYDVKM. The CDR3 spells CASTGTSGIPDTQYF. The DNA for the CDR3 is TGTGCCAGCACCGGGACTAGCGGGATCCCAGATACGCAGTATTTT.

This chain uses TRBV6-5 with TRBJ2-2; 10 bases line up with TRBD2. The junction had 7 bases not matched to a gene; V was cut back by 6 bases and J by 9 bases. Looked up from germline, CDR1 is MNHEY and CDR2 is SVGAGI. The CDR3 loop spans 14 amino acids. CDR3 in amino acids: CASRFGLAARELFF. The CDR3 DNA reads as TGTGCCAGCAGATTCGGACTAGCGGCCCGGGAGCTGTTTTTT.

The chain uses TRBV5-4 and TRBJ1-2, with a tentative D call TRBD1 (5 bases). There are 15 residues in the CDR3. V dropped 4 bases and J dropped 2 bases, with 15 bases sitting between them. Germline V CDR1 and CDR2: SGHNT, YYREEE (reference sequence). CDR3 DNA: TGTGCCAGCAGCCTCCAGGGAGCGCAGAACTATGGCTACACCTTC. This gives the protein CASSLQGAQNYGYTF. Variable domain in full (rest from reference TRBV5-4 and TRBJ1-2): ETGVTQSPTHLIKTRGQQVTLRCSSQSGHNTVSWYQQALGQGPQFIFQYYREEENGRGNFPPRFSGLQFPNYSSELNVNALELDDSALYLCASSLQGAQNYGYTFGSGTRLTVV.

The CDR3 DNA reads as TGTGCCAGCAGCTCAGGACTAGCGGGTCTCTCCTACGAGCAGTACTTC. Its protein product is CASSSGLAGLSYEQYF. V gene TRBV7-9 combines with J gene TRBJ2-7; 11 nucleotides match TRBD2. The CDR3 is made up of 16 amino acids. With 4 bases clipped from V and 0 bases from J, the junction kept 5 bases outside the gene matches. The germline CDR1 and CDR2 sequences are SEHNR and FQNEAQ (reference sequence). Full variable domain (missing parts from reference TRBV7-9 and TRBJ2-7): DTGVSQNPRHKITKRGQNVTFRCDPISEHNRLYWYRQTLGQGPEFLTYFQNEAQLEKSRLLSDRFSAERPKGSFSTLEIQRTEQGDSAMYLCASSSGLAGLSYEQYFGPGTRLTVT.

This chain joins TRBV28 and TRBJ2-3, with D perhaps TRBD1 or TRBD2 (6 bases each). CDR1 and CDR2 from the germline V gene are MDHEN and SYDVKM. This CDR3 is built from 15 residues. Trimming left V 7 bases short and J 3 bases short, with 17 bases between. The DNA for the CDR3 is TGTGCCAGCACCAACGGGGGCAGGCCTACAGATACGCAGTATTTT. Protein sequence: CASTNGGRPTDTQYF.

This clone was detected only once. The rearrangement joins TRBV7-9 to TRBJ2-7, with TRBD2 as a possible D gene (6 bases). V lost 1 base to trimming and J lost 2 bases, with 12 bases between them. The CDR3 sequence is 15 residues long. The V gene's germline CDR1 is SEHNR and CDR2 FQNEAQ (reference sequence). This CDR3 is CASSLGLAKAYEQYF. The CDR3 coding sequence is TGTGCCAGCAGCTTAGGGCTAGCGAAGGCCTACGAGCAGTACTTC.